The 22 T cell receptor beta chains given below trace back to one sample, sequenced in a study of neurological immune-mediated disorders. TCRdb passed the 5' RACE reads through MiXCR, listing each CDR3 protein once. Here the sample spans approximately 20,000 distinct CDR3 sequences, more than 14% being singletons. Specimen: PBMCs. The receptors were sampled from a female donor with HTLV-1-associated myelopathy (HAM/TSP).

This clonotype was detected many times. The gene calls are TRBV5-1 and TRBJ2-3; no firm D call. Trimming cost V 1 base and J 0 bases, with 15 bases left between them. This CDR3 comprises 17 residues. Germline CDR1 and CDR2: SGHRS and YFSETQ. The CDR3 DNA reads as TGCGCCAGCAGCTTGTGGGTAGCCAAGACTAGCACAGATACGCAGTATTTT. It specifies CASSLWVAKTSTDTQYF.

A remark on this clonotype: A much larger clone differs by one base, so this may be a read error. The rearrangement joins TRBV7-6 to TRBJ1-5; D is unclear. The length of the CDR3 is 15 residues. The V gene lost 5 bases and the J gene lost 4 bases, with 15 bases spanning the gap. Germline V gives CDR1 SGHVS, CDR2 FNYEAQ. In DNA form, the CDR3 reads TGTGCCAGCAGCCCAAGTGTCTGGGGAAATCAGCCCCAGCATTTT. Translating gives CASSPSVWGNQPQHF.

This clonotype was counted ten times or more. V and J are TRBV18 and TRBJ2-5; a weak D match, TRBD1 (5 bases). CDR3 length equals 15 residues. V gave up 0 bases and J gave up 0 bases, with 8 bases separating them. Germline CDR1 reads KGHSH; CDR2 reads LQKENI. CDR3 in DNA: TGTGCCAGCTCACCACCGACAGCAAACCAAGAGACCCAGTACTTC. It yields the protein CASSPPTANQETQYF.

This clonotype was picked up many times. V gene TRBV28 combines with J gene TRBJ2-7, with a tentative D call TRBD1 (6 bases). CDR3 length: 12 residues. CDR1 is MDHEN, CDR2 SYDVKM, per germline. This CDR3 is CGTTAGAYEQYF. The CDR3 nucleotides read TGTGGCACGACGGCAGGGGCCTACGAGCAGTACTTC.

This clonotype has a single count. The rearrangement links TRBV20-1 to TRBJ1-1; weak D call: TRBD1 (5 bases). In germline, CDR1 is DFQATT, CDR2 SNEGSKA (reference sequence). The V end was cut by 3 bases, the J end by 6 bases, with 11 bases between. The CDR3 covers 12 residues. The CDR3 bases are TGCAGTGCTAGGGGCCAGGGCCCTGAAGCTTTCTTT. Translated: CSARGQGPEAFF.

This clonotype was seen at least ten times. CDR3 coding DNA: TGTGCCAGCAGCCAAGGTATCCTAGCGGGAGTTAACGAGCAGTACTTC. Its protein product is CASSQGILAGVNEQYF. The rearrangement uses TRBV14 and TRBJ2-7; 10 bases align to TRBD2. Germline V gene lookup returns CDR1 SGHDN and CDR2 FVKESK. The ends lost 1 base at V and 5 bases at J; junction bases unmatched: 8. The CDR3 consists of 16 residues.

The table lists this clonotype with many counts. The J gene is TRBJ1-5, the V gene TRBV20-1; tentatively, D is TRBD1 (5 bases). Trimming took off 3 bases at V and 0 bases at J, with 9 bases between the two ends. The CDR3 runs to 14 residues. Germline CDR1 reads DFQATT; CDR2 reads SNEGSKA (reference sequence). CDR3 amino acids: CSASPTDSNQPQHF. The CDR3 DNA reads TGCAGTGCTAGCCCGACAGATAGCAATCAGCCCCAGCATTTT.

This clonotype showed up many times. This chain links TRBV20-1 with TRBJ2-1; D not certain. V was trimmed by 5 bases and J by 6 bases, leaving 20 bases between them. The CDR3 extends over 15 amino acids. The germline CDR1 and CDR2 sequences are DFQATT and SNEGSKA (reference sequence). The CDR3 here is CSAALLAMAGNEQFF. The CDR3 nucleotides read TGCAGTGCTGCCCTGCTGGCAATGGCCGGCAATGAGCAGTTCTTC.

CDR3 region: CSARGAGGRTTGELFF. For the CDR3, the DNA is TGCAGTGCTAGGGGTGCGGGAGGGAGGACCACCGGGGAGCTGTTTTTT. The genes are TRBV20-1 and TRBJ2-2; 9 bases align to TRBD2. Germline CDR1 and CDR2: DFQATT and SNEGSKA (reference sequence). With V trimmed by 3 bases and J by 4 bases, 9 bases remained unmatched. This CDR3 region has 16 residues.

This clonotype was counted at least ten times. For the CDR3, the DNA is TGTGCCAGCAGCACCGGACAGGGGGAGGTCGGTAATGAAAAACTGTTTTTT. Translation gives CASSTGQGEVGNEKLFF. The gene calls are TRBV5-5 and TRBJ1-4, with 10 bases identical to TRBD1. The CDR3 runs 17 residues. The trim removed 4 bases at V and 4 bases at J, leaving 10 bases unmatched. CDR1 is SGHKS and CDR2 is YYEKEE in the germline V gene (reference sequence).

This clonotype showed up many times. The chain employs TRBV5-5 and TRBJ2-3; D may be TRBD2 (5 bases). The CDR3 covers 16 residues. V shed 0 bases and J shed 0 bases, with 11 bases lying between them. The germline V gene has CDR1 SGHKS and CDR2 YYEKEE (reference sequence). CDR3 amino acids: CASSLVLGVSTDTQYF. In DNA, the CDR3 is TGTGCCAGCAGCTTGGTGTTGGGAGTGAGCACAGATACGCAGTATTTT.

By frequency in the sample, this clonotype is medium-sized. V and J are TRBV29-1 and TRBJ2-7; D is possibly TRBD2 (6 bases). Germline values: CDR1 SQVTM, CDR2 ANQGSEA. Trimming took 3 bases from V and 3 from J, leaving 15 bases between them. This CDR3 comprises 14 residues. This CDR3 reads CSVEQGGSDYEQYF. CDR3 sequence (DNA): TGCAGCGTTGAGCAGGGAGGCTCGGACTACGAGCAGTACTTC.

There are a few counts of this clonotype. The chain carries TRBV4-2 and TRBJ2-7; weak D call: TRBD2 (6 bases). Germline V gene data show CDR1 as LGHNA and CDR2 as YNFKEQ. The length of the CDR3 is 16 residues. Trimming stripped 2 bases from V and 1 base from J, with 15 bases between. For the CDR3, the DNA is TGTGCCAGCAGCCAAAGCGGTGTCGGGAGTTCCTACGAGCAGTACTTC. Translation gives CASSQSGVGSSYEQYF.

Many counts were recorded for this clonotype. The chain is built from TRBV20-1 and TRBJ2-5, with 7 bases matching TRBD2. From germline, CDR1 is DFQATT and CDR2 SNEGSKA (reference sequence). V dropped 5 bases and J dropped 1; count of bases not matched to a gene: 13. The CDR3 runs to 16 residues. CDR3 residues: CSARGVSVRGQETQYF. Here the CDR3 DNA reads TGCAGTGCTCGGGGGGTTTCAGTTCGGGGCCAAGAGACCCAGTACTTC.

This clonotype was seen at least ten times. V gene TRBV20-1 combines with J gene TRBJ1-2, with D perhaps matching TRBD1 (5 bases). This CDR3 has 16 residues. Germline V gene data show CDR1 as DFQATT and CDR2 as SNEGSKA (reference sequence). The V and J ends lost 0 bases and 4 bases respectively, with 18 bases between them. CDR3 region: CSARDPPPGTTYGYTF. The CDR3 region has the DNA TGCAGTGCTAGAGATCCCCCCCCCGGGACTACCTATGGCTACACCTTC.

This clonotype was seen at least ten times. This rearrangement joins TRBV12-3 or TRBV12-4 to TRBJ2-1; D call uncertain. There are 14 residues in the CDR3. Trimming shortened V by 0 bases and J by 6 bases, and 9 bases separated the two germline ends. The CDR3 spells CASSLALTANEQFF. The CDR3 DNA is TGTGCCAGCAGTTTAGCGCTAACGGCCAATGAGCAGTTCTTC.

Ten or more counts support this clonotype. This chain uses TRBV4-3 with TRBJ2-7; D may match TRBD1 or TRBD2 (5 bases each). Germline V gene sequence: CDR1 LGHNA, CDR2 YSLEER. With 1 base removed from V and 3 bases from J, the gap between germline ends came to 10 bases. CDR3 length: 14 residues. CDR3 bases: TGCGCCAGCAGCCAAGGGGGGAAGGGCTACGAGCAGTACTTC. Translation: CASSQGGKGYEQYF.

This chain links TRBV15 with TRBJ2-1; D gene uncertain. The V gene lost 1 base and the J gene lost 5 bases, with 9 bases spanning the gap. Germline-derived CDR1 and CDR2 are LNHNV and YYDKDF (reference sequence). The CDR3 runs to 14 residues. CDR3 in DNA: TGTGCCACCAGCAGAGCCGGCAGGAACAATGAGCAGTTCTTC. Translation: CATSRAGRNNEQFF.

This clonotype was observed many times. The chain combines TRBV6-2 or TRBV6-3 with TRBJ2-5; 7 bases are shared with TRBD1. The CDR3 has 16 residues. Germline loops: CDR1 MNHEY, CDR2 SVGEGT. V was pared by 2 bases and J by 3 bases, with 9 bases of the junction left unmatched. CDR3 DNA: TGTGCCAGCAGTTACCTGGAGACAGGGATTAAAGAGACCCAGTACTTC. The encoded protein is CASSYLETGIKETQYF.

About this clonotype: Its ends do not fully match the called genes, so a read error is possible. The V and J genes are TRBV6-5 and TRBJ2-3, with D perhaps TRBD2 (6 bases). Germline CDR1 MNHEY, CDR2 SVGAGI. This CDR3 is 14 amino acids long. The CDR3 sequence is CTSSYSSGTDTQYF. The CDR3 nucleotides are TGTACCAGCAGTTACTCTAGCGGCACAGATACGCAGTATTTT.

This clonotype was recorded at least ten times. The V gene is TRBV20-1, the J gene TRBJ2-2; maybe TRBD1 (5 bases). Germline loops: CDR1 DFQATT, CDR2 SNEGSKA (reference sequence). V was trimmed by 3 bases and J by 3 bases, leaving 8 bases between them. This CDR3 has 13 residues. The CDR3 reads CSARDTDTGELFF. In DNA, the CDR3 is TGCAGTGCTAGGGACACCGACACCGGGGAGCTGTTTTTT.

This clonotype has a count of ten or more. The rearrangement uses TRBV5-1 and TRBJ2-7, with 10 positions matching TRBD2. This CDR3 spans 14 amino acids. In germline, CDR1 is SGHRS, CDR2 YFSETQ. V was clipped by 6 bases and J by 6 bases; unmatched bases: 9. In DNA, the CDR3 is TGCGCCAGCAACGTAGCGGGAGGATACGTCGAGCAGTACTTC. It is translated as CASNVAGGYVEQYF.